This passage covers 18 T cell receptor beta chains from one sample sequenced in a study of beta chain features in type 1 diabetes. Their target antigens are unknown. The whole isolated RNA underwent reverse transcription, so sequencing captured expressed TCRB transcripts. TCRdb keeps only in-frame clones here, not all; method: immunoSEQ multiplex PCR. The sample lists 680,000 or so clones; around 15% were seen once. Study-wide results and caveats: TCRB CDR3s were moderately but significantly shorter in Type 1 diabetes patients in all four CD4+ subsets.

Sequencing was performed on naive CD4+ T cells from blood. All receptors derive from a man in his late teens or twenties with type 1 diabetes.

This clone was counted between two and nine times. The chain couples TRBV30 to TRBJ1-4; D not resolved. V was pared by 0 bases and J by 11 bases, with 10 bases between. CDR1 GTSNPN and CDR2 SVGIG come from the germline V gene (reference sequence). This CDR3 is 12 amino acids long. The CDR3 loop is CAWSVVVGKLFF. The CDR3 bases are TGTGCCTGGAGTGTCGTCGTTGGTAAACTGTTTTTT.

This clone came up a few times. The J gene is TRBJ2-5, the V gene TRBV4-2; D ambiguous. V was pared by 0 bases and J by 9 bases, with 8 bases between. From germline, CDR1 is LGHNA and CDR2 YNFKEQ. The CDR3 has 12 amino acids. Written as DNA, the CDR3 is TGTGCCAGCAGCCAAGATTCTTCGGCCCAGTACTTC. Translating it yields CASSQDSSAQYF.

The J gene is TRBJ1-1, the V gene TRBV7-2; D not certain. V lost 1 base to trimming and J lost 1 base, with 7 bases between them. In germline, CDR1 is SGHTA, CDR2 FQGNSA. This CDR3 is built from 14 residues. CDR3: CASSLVIRNTEAFF. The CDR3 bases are TGTGCCAGCAGCTTAGTGATCAGGAACACTGAAGCTTTCTTT.

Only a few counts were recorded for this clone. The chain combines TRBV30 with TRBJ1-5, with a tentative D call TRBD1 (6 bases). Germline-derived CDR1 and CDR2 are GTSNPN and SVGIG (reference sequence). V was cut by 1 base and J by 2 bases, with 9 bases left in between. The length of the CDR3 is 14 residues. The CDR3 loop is CAWSAGVRNQPQHF. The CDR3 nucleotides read TGTGCCTGGAGTGCAGGGGTACGCAATCAGCCCCAGCATTTT.

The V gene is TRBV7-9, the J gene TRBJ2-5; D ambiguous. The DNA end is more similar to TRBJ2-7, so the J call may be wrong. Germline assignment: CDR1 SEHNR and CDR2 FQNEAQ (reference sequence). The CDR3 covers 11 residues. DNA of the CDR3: TGTGCCAGCAGCCCCGCCTACGAGCAGTACTTC. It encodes CASSPAYEQYF.

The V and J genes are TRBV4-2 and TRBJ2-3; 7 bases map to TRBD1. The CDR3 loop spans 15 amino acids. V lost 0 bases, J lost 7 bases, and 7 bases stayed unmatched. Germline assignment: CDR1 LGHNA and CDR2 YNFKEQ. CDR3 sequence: CASSQDRDSTYTQYF. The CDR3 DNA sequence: TGTGCCAGCAGCCAAGATCGGGACAGTACCTATACGCAGTATTTT.

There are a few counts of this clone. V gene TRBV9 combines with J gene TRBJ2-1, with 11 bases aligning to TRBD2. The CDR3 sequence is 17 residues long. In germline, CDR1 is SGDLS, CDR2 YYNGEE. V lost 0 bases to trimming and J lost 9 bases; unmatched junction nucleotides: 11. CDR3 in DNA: TGTGCCAGCAGCGTAGCTCCCCTAGCGGGGGGATTGGGTGAGCAGTTCTTC. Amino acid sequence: CASSVAPLAGGLGEQFF.

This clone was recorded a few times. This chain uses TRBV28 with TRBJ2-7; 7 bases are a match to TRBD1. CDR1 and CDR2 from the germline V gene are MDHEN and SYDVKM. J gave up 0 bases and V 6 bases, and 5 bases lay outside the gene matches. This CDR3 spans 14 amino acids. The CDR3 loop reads CASRSGQHSYEQYF. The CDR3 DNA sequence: TGTGCCAGCAGGTCGGGACAGCACTCCTACGAGCAGTACTTC.

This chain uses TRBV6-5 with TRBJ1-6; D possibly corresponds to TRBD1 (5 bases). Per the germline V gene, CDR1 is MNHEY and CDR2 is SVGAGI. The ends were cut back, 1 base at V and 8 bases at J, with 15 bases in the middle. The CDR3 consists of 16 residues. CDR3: CASSYWGSGIHSPLHF. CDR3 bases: TGTGCCAGCAGTTACTGGGGCAGTGGGATACATTCACCCCTCCACTTT.

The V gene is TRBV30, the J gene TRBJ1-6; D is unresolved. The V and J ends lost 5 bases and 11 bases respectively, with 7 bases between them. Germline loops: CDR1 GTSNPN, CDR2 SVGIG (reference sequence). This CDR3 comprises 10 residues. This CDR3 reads CAWGPTPLHF. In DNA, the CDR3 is TGTGCCTGGGGTCCGACACCCCTCCACTTT.

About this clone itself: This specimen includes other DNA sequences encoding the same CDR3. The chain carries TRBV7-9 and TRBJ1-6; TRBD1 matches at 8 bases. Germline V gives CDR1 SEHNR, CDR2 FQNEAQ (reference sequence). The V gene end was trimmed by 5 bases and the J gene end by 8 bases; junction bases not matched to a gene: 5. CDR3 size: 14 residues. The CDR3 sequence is CASSLGQGDSPLHF. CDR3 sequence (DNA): TGTGCCAGCAGCCTAGGACAGGGAGATTCACCCCTCCACTTT.

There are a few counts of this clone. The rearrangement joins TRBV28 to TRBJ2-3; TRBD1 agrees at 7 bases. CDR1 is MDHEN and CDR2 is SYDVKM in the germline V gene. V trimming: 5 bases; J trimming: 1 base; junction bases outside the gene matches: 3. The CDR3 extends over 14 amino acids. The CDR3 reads CASSIGQGTDTQYF. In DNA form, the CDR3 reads TGTGCCAGCAGTATCGGACAGGGCACAGATACGCAGTATTTT. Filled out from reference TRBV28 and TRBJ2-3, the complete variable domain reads DVKVTQSSRYLVKRTGEKVFLECVQDMDHENMFWYRQDPGLGLRLIYFSYDVKMKEKGDIPEGYSVSREKKERFSLILESASTNQTSMYLCASSIGQGTDTQYFGPGTRLTVL.

DNA of the CDR3: TGTGCCTGGAGTTACGGGTCCGGAAACACCATATATTTT. It codes for CAWSYGSGNTIYF. The chain joins TRBV30 to TRBJ1-3; the D is unclear. In germline, CDR1 is GTSNPN, CDR2 SVGIG (reference sequence). The CDR3 sequence is 13 residues long. V dropped 2 bases and J dropped 4 bases, with 9 bases sitting between them.

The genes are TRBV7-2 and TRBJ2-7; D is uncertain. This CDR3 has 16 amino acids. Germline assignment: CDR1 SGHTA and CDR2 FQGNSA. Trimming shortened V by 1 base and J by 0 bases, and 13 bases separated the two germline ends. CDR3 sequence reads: CASSLVGPAASYEQYF. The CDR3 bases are TGTGCCAGCAGCTTAGTGGGTCCGGCGGCCTCCTACGAGCAGTACTTC.

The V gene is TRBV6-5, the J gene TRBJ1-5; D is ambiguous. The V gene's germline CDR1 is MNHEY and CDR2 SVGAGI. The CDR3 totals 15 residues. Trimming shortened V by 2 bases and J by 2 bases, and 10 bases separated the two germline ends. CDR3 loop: CASSYGRERNQPQHF. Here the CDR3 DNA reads TGTGCCAGCAGTTACGGTCGGGAGCGCAATCAGCCCCAGCATTTT.

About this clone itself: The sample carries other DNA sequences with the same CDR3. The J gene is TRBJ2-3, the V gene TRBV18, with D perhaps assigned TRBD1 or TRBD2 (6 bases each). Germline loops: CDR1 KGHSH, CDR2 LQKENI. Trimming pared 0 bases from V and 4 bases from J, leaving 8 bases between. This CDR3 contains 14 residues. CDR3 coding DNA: TGTGCCAGCTCACCACCGGGGGGCGCAGATACGCAGTATTTT. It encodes CASSPPGGADTQYF.

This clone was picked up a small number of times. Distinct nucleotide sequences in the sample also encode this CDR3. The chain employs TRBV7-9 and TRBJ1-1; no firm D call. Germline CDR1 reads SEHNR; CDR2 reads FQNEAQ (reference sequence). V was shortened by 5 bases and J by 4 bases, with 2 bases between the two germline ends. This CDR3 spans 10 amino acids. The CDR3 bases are TGTGCCAGCAGCCTCACTGAAGCTTTCTTT. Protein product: CASSLTEAFF.

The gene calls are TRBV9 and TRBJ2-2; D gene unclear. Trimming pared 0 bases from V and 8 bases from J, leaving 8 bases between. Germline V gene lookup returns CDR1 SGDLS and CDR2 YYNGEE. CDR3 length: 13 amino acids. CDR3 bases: TGTGCCAGCAGCGTAGGGAACTCTGGGGAGCTGTTTTTT. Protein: CASSVGNSGELFF.